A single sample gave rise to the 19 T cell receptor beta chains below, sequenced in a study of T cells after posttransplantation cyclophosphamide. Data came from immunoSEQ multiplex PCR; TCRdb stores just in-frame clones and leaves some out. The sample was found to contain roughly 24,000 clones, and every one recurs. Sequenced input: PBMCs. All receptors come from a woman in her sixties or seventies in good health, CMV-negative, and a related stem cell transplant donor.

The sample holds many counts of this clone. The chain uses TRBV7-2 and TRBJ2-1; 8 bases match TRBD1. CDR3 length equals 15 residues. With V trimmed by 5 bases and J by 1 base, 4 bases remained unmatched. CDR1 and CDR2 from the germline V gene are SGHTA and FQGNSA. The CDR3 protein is CASSTQGASYNEQFF. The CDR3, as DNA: TGTGCCAGCAGCACCCAGGGGGCGTCCTACAATGAGCAGTTCTTC.

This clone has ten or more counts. CDR3 in DNA: TGTGCCAGCAGTGAAAGCGCTCGCGAGCAGTACTTC. This sequence encodes CASSESAREQYF. V usage is TRBV6-1 and J usage is TRBJ2-7; D not certain. CDR1 MNHNS and CDR2 SASEGT come from the germline V gene. The CDR3 runs to 12 residues. Trimming cost V 2 bases and J 6 bases, with 8 bases left between them.

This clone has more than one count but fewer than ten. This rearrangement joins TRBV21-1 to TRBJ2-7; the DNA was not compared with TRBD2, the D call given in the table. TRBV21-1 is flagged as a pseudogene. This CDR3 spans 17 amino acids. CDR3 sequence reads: CASSKLSSGSYSYEQYF. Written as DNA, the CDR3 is TGTGCCAGCAGCAAACTTTCTAGCGGGAGCTACTCCTACGAGCAGTACTTC.

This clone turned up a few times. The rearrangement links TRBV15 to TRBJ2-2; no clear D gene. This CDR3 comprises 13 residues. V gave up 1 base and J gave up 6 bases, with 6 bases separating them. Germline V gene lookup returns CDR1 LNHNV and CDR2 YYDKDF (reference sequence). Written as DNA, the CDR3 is TGTGCCACCAGCAGAGCCGGTCCCGGGGAGCTGTTTTTT. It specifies CATSRAGPGELFF.

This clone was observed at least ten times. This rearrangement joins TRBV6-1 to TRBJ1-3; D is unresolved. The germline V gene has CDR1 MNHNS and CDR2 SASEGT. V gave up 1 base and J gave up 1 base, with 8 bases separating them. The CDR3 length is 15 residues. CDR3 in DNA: TGTGCCAGCAGTGAAGTTTGGAGTTCTGGAAACACCATATATTTT. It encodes CASSEVWSSGNTIYF.

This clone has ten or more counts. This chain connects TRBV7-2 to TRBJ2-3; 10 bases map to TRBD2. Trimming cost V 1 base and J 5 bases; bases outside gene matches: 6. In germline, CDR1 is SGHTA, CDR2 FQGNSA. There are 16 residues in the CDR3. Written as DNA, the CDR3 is TGTGCCAGCAGCTTAGTGGCTAGCGGGGGCCGAGATACGCAGTATTTT. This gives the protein CASSLVASGGRDTQYF.

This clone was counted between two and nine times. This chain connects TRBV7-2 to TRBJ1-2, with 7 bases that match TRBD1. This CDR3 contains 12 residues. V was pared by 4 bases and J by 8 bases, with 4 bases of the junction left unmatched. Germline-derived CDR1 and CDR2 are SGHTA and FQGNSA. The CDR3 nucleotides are TGTGCCAGCAGCTCCTACAGGGGAGGCTACACCTTC. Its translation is CASSSYRGGYTF.

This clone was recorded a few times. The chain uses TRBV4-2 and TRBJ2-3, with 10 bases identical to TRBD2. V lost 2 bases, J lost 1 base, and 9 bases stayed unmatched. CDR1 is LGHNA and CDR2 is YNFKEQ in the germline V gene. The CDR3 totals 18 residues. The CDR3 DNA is TGTGCCAGCAGCCAATCCAGCGGGAGGGCCAAACGCACAGATACGCAGTATTTT. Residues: CASSQSSGRAKRTDTQYF.

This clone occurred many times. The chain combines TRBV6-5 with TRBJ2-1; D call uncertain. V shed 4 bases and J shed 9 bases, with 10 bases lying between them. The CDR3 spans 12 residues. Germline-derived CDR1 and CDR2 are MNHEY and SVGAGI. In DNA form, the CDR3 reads TGTGCCAGCAGTTTCGCGTATGGTGAGCAGTTCTTC. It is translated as CASSFAYGEQFF.

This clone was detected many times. The chain's CDR3 is CSVERGTADTQYF. The CDR3 coding sequence is TGCAGCGTTGAGAGGGGGACCGCAGATACGCAGTATTTT. The genes are TRBV29-1 and TRBJ2-3, with D perhaps matching TRBD1 (6 bases). There are 13 residues in the CDR3. V lost 3 bases, J lost 4 bases, and 11 bases lay in between. Germline V gene sequence: CDR1 SQVTM, CDR2 ANQGSEA.

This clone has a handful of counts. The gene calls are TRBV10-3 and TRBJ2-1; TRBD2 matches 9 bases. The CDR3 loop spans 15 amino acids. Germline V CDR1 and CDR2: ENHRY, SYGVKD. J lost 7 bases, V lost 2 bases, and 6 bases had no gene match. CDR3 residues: CAISEPSGMRNEQFF. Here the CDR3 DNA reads TGTGCCATCAGTGAGCCTAGCGGGATGAGGAATGAGCAGTTCTTC.

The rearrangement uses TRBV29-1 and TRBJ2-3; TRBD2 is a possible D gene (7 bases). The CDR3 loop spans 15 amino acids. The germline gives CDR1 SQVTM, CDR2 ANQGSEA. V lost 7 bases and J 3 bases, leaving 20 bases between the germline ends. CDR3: CSGSGRGAWTDTQYF. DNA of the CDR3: TGCAGCGGGTCAGGTCGGGGGGCATGGACAGATACGCAGTATTTT.

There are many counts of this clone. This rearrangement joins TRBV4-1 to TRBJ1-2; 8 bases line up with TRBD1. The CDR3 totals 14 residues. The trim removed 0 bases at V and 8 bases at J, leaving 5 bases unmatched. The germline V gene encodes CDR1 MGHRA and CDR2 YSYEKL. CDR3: CASSQENRGIGYTF. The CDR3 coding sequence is TGCGCCAGCAGCCAAGAAAACAGGGGGATAGGCTACACCTTC.

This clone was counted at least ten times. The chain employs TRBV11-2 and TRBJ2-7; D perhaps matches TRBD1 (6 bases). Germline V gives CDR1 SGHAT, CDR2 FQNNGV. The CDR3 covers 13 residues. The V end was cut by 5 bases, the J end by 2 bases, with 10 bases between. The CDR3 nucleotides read TGTGCCAGCAGCGCGACAGGTCCCTACGAGCAGTACTTC. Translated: CASSATGPYEQYF.

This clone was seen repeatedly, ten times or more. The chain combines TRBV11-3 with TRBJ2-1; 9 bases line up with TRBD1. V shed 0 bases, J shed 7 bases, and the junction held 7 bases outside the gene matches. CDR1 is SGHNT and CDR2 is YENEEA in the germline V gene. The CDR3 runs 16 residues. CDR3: CASSLESVTGGNEQFF. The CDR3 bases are TGTGCCAGCAGCTTAGAGAGCGTGACAGGGGGAAATGAGCAGTTCTTC.

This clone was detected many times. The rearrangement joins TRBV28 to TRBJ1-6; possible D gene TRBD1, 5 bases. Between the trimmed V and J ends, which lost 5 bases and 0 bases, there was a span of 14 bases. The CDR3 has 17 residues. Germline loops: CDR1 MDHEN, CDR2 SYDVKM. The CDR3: CASSNPGVSSYNSPLHF. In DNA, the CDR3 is TGTGCCAGCAGTAATCCGGGGGTCAGCTCCTATAATTCACCCCTCCACTTT.

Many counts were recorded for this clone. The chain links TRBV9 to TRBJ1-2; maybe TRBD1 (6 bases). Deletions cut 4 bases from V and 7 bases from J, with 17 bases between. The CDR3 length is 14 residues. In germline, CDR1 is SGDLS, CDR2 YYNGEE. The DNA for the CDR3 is TGTGCCAGCAGCATCGGGGGGCCGTTTGGTGGCTACACCTTC. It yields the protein CASSIGGPFGGYTF.

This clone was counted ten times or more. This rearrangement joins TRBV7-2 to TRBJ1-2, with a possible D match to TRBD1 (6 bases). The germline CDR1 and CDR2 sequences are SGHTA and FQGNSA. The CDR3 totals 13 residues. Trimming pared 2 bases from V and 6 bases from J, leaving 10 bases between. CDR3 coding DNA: TGTGCCAGCAGCTTAAGACGGACAGATGGCTACACCTTC. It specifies CASSLRRTDGYTF.

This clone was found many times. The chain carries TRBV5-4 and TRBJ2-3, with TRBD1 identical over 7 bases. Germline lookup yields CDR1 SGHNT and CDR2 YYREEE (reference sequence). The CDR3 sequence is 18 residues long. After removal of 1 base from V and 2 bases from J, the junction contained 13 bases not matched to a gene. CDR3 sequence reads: CASSLISRTRGHTDTQYF. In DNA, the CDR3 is TGTGCCAGCAGCTTGATCAGCAGAACAAGGGGGCACACAGATACGCAGTATTTT.